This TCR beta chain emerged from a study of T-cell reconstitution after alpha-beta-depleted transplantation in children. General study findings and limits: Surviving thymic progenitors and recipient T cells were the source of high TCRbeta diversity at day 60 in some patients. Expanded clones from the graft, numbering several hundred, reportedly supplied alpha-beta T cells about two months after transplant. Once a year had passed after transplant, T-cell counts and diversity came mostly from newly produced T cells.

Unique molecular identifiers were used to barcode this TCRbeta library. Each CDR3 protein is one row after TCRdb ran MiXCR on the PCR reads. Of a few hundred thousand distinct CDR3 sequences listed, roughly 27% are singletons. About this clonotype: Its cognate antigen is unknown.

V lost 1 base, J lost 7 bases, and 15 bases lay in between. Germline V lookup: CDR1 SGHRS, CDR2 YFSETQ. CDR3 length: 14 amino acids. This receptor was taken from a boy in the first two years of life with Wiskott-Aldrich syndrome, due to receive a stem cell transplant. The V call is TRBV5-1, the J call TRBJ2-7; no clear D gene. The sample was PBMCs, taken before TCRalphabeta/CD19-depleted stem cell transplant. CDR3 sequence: CASSLLLGTSEQYF. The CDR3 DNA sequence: TGCGCCAGCAGCTTGTTACTGGGCACCTCTGAGCAGTACTTC.